A single sample is the source of the 17 T cell receptor beta chains below, sequenced in a study of blood T cell repertoires in COVID-19. The repertoire was sequenced with immunoSEQ multiplex PCR; TCRdb's copy has only in-frame clones and lacks some. The sample has 150,000 to 200,000 clones; 80% to 90% are singletons. The sample consisted of peripheral blood. Every receptor here comes from a man in his sixties with acute or convalescent COVID-19.

The J gene is TRBJ2-2, the V gene TRBV3-1 (or the pseudogene TRBV3-2); D not resolved. The germline V gene has CDR1 LGHDT and CDR2 YNNKEL (reference sequence). This CDR3 has 17 residues. V lost 0 bases, J lost 1 base, and 12 bases lay in between. The CDR3 reads CASSQDLGSENTGELFF. The CDR3 DNA reads as TGTGCCAGCAGCCAAGATCTTGGCAGCGAGAACACCGGGGAGCTGTTTTTT.

The chain employs TRBV6-2 or TRBV6-3 and TRBJ2-6, with 7 positions matching TRBD2. Germline CDR1 MNHEY, CDR2 SVGEGT. The CDR3 has 15 residues. V lost 7 bases to trimming and J lost 7 bases; unmatched junction nucleotides: 10. The CDR3 sequence: CASTPGGVGANVLTF. The CDR3 DNA reads as TGTGCCAGCACCCCTGGGGGGGTTGGTGCCAACGTCCTGACTTTC.

The chain couples TRBV5-5 to TRBJ1-2; D gene unclear. Germline CDR1 and CDR2: SGHKS and YYEKEE (reference sequence). CDR3 size: 12 residues. The germline V and J ends were trimmed by 3 bases and 4 bases, with 7 bases remaining between them. CDR3 protein: CASSSRLYGYTF. CDR3 coding DNA: TGTGCCAGCAGCTCCAGGCTCTATGGCTACACCTTC.

As for this clone: Other DNA sequences in the same sample also yield this CDR3. This chain connects TRBV3-1 (or the pseudogene TRBV3-2) to TRBJ2-2; D might be TRBD2 (5 bases). This CDR3 is built from 13 residues. The V end was cut by 1 base, the J end by 6 bases, with 6 bases between. From germline, CDR1 is LGHDT and CDR2 YNNKEL (reference sequence). CDR3 in DNA: TGTGCCAGCAGCCAAGTGAGGGCCGGGGAGCTGTTTTTT. Its protein product is CASSQVRAGELFF.

This rearrangement joins TRBV19 to TRBJ1-5; no clear D gene. V dropped 6 bases and J dropped 1 base, with 7 bases sitting between them. In germline, CDR1 is LNHDA, CDR2 SQIVND (reference sequence). The CDR3 runs 13 residues. CDR3 amino acids: CASRYSSNQPQHF. The DNA for the CDR3 is TGTGCCAGTAGGTACAGCAGCAATCAGCCCCAGCATTTT.

V and J are TRBV2 and TRBJ1-1; 8 bases fit TRBD1. In germline, CDR1 is SNHLY, CDR2 FYNNEI. V lost 7 bases and J lost 4; bases outside the gene matches: 8. The CDR3 runs 14 residues. CDR3 nucleotide sequence: TGTGCCAGCACCCTAGGACAGGGCGGCACTGAAGCTTTCTTT. It specifies CASTLGQGGTEAFF.

V and J are TRBV7-9 and TRBJ1-2; 8 nucleotides agree with TRBD1. This CDR3 spans 13 amino acids. CDR1 and CDR2 (germline): SEHNR, FQNEAQ (reference sequence). Germline trimming cut 9 bases from V and 7 bases from J; bases unmatched to any gene: 10. The DNA of the CDR3 is TGTGCCAGGGGACCCGCACAGGGGGGTGGCTACACCTTC. It codes for CARGPAQGGGYTF. Full variable domain (remainder filled in from reference TRBV7-9 and TRBJ1-2): DTGVSQNPRHKITKRGQNVTFRCDPISEHNRLYWYRQTLGQGPEFLTYFQNEAQLEKSRLLSDRFSAERPKGSFSTLEIQRTEQGDSAMYLCARGPAQGGGYTFGSGTRLTVV.

The V gene is TRBV5-1, the J gene TRBJ1-2; 9 bases agree with TRBD1. Germline V gene lookup returns CDR1 SGHRS and CDR2 YFSETQ. Germline trimming cut 2 bases from V and 5 bases from J; bases unmatched to any gene: 4. The CDR3 consists of 14 residues. This CDR3 reads CASSFNRGPYGYTF. The CDR3 DNA is TGCGCCAGCAGCTTCAACAGGGGGCCGTATGGCTACACCTTC.

The chain uses TRBV20-1 and TRBJ2-3, with 8 bases aligning to TRBD2. V lost 3 bases and J lost 1; bases outside the gene matches: 6. CDR1 and CDR2 (germline): DFQATT, SNEGSKA (reference sequence). The CDR3 covers 15 residues. CDR3 residues: CSASERERGTDTQYF. CDR3 in DNA: TGCAGTGCTAGTGAGCGGGAGAGGGGCACAGATACGCAGTATTTT.

V is TRBV4-2 and J is TRBJ2-2; maybe TRBD1 (6 bases). Trimming cost V 0 bases and J 0 bases, with 11 bases left between them. The CDR3 runs 17 residues. Germline V lookup: CDR1 LGHNA, CDR2 YNFKEQ. The CDR3 nucleotides are TGTGCCAGCAGCCAAGATAGGGGGACCACGAACACCGGGGAGCTGTTTTTT. Encoded protein: CASSQDRGTTNTGELFF.

This chain joins TRBV4-2 and TRBJ2-7; D is possibly TRBD2 (5 bases). Germline V gives CDR1 LGHNA, CDR2 YNFKEQ. CDR3 length equals 15 residues. Between the trimmed V and J ends, which lost 1 base and 2 bases, there was a span of 12 bases. CDR3 DNA: TGTGCCAGCAGCCAAGGGGCGGGTGGAGCCTACGAGCAGTACTTC. It codes for CASSQGAGGAYEQYF.

This clone appeared a few times. The J gene is TRBJ1-3, the V gene TRBV28; weak D call: TRBD1 (6 bases). The CDR3 is 15 residues long. V lost 5 bases and J 0 bases, leaving 11 bases between the germline ends. Germline CDR1 reads MDHEN; CDR2 reads SYDVKM. In DNA form, the CDR3 reads TGTGCCAGCAGTGCGGGGGCCCGCTCTGGAAACACCATATATTTT. Its protein product is CASSAGARSGNTIYF. The whole variable domain, remainder taken from reference TRBV28 and TRBJ1-3, is DVKVTQSSRYLVKRTGEKVFLECVQDMDHENMFWYRQDPGLGLRLIYFSYDVKMKEKGDIPEGYSVSREKKERFSLILESASTNQTSMYLCASSAGARSGNTIYFGEGSWLTVV.

The J gene is TRBJ1-5, the V gene TRBV24-1; D perhaps matches TRBD1 (6 bases). This CDR3 has 14 residues. Germline assignment: CDR1 KGHDR and CDR2 SFDVKD. V was clipped by 0 bases and J by 11 bases, with 13 bases between them. As DNA, the CDR3 is TGTGCCACCAGTGATTTGCGGCGGGGGGCGGCCCAGCATTTT. It encodes CATSDLRRGAAQHF.

The rearrangement uses TRBV6-5 and TRBJ1-2; possibly TRBD1 for D (5 bases). With 0 bases removed from V and 7 bases from J, the gap between germline ends came to 15 bases. The CDR3 has 15 residues. In germline, CDR1 is MNHEY, CDR2 SVGAGI. In nucleotides, the CDR3 is TGTGCCAGCAGTTACTCCACGGGGGGAGGCGCTGGCTACACCTTC. Protein: CASSYSTGGGAGYTF.

This clone has more than one count but fewer than ten. The V gene is TRBV7-6, the J gene TRBJ2-1, with D perhaps TRBD2 (5 bases). This CDR3 comprises 15 residues. Germline V gives CDR1 SGHVS, CDR2 FNYEAQ. V lost 5 bases and J 0 bases, leaving 11 bases between the germline ends. CDR3: CASSRTGSSYNEQFF. For the CDR3, the DNA is TGTGCCAGCAGCCGGACTGGGAGCTCCTACAATGAGCAGTTCTTC.

This rearrangement joins TRBV2 to TRBJ2-2; a possible D gene is TRBD2 (5 bases). This CDR3 has 13 residues. The V and J ends lost 5 bases and 7 bases respectively, with 11 bases between them. CDR1 SNHLY and CDR2 FYNNEI come from the germline V gene. This chain's CDR3 is CASSRSEGGELFF. CDR3 DNA sequence: TGTGCCAGCAGTCGGTCAGAGGGCGGGGAGCTGTTTTTT. The full variable domain, its missing parts supplied by reference TRBV2 and TRBJ2-2, is EPEVTQTPSHQVTQMGQEVILRCVPISNHLYFYWYRQILGQKVEFLVSFYNNEISEKSEIFDDQFSVERPDGSNFTLKIRSTKLEDSAMYFCASSRSEGGELFFGEGSRLTVL.

The chain has TRBV6-6 and TRBJ1-5; D is unclear. V was cut by 7 bases and J by 5 bases, with 12 bases left in between. In germline, CDR1 is MNHNY, CDR2 SVGAGI (reference sequence). This CDR3 contains 13 residues. CDR3: CASTPGFHQPQHF. The CDR3 DNA follows: TGTGCCAGCACCCCCGGGTTTCATCAGCCCCAGCATTTT.